The TCR beta chain under discussion was sequenced for a study of identical twins. This clonotype appeared a few times. Its cognate antigen is unknown. Study outcomes and limitations: A partial confounding effect on zero-insertion analyses could come from invariant MAIT and iNKT cells.

There are 16 residues in the CDR3. The germline V and J ends were trimmed by 1 base and 0 bases, with 10 bases remaining between them. Germline CDR1 reads SEHNR; CDR2 reads FQNEAQ (reference sequence). Via MiXCR, TCRdb re-called the 5' RACE reads, giving one row per CDR3 protein. Of 1.5 million to 2 million distinct CDR3 sequences in the sample, around 29% are singletons; the top ten hold less than 0.35%. This chain connects TRBV7-9 to TRBJ1-5; tentative D call: TRBD1 (6 bases). The clonotype was recovered from a newborn girl in good health. Input material: cord blood. The CDR3 bases are TGTGCCAGCAGCTTAGGAGGGGGGAGTAGCAATCAGCCCCAGCATTTT. Its protein is CASSLGGGSSNQPQHF.